Below, 22 T cell receptor beta chains from the same sample are listed, as sequenced in a study of vaccination and CD4 T cells after COVID-19 (dated by TCRdb to between 2021 and 2024). Taken with the paper, the label for treatment or condition translates to: roughly 11-day PBMC culture with coronavirus spike peptide pools or control peptides (ViraFEST assay). Library preparation employed PCR. Sequencer: Illumina iSeq 100. TCR sequencing of DNA from cultured CD4+ T cells used the Oncomine TCR Beta short-read assay at the Johns Hopkins FTIC core. The public reads were quality trimmed at Q25 with fastp and then assembled into clones with MiXCR by TCRdb, keeping productive beta chains. Duplicate CDR3 protein sequences are folded into a single record with the most common DNA and genes. This sample gives several thousand distinct CDR3 sequences in total; 13% to 15% of them show up just once. The ten most abundant clones make up roughly 16% of the sample.

The antigens these receptors bind are not known. The sequenced sample consisted of CD4+ T cells from blood, cultured in vitro. The receptors were gathered from a human donor who had recovered from COVID-19.

By frequency in the sample, this clonotype is large (0.1 to 1%). DNA for the CDR3: TGTGCCACCAGCAGAGGGGAGGGCACCGGGGAGCTGTTTTTT. This codes for CATSRGEGTGELFF. The V and J genes are TRBV15 and TRBJ2-2, with 7 positions matching TRBD2. V was pared by 1 base and J by 4 bases, with 0 bases of the junction left unmatched. The germline V gene has CDR1 LNHNV and CDR2 YYDKDF (reference sequence). The CDR3 totals 14 residues. Looking up the rest from reference TRBV15 and TRBJ2-2 gives the full variable domain: DAMVIQNPRYQVTQFGKPVTLSCSQTLNHNVMYWYQQKSSQAPKLLFHYYDKDFNNEADTPDNFQSRRPNTSFCFLDIRSPGLGDTAMYLCATSRGEGTGELFFGEGSRLTVL.

This clonotype was seen only a few times. CDR3: CAISDQGGGSDEQYF. In DNA form, the CDR3 reads TGTGCCATCAGTGACCAGGGTGGGGGCTCAGACGAGCAGTACTTC. V usage is TRBV10-3 and J usage is TRBJ2-7, with D perhaps matching TRBD1 (6 bases). This CDR3 region has 15 residues. V was cut by 3 bases and J by 5 bases, with 17 bases left in between. Germline V gives CDR1 ENHRY, CDR2 SYGVKD.

The chain couples TRBV5-5 to TRBJ2-5, with D possibly being TRBD1 (7 bases). CDR1 is SGHKS and CDR2 is YYEKEE in the germline V gene (reference sequence). The CDR3 has 18 amino acids. Trimming shortened V by 0 bases and J by 8 bases, and 26 bases separated the two germline ends. The CDR3 loop is CASSLVGQGGFHRLTQYF. CDR3 in DNA: TGTGCCAGCAGCTTGGTCGGCCAGGGGGGCTTCCATCGATTAACCCAGTACTTC.

This clonotype occurred a few times. V and J are TRBV20-1 and TRBJ2-5; 8 bases agree with TRBD2. The CDR3 loop spans 14 amino acids. The V gene end was trimmed by 3 bases and the J gene end by 4 bases; junction bases not matched to a gene: 7. Germline assignment: CDR1 DFQATT and CDR2 SNEGSKA (reference sequence). The CDR3: CSARSGGPRETQYF. CDR3 in DNA: TGCAGTGCTAGGAGCGGGGGACCTCGAGAGACCCAGTACTTC.

This clonotype is medium-sized by share. The chain carries TRBV11-2 and TRBJ2-3; 7 positions match TRBD2. CDR1 and CDR2 (germline): SGHAT, FQNNGV. With 1 base clipped from V and 3 bases from J, the junction kept 1 base outside the gene matches. The CDR3 is made up of 14 amino acids. The CDR3 nucleotides are TGTGCCAGCAGCTTAGTGGGGGGGACAGATACGCAGTATTTT. It is translated as CASSLVGGTDTQYF.

This clonotype is labeled as medium-sized (0.01 to 0.1%). This chain uses TRBV6-4 with TRBJ1-1; maybe TRBD1 (5 bases). The CDR3 loop spans 14 amino acids. V shed 6 bases and J shed 5 bases, with 16 bases lying between them. Germline V CDR1 and CDR2: MRHNA, SNTAGT. The CDR3 DNA follows: TGTGCCAGCAGGCCTGGGGGGGAGGTTACTGAAGCTTTCTTT. Translating gives CASRPGGEVTEAFF.

By its share, this clonotype is medium-sized. The chain joins TRBV2 to TRBJ1-1; D gene uncertain. V lost 5 bases to trimming and J lost 2 bases, with 3 bases between them. The germline V gene encodes CDR1 SNHLY and CDR2 FYNNEI. CDR3 length equals 11 residues. In DNA form, the CDR3 reads TGTGCCAGCAGTAAAAACACTGAAGCTTTCTTT. This gives the protein CASSKNTEAFF. The whole variable domain, filled in from reference TRBV2 and TRBJ1-1, reads EPEVTQTPSHQVTQMGQEVILRCVPISNHLYFYWYRQILGQKVEFLVSFYNNEISEKSEIFDDQFSVERPDGSNFTLKIRSTKLEDSAMYFCASSKNTEAFFGQGTRLTVV.

The rearrangement links TRBV10-3 to TRBJ2-7; a possible D gene is TRBD2 (5 bases). V lost 4 bases and J lost 5, with 18 bases in between. Germline V gives CDR1 ENHRY, CDR2 SYGVKD. The CDR3 covers 15 residues. The DNA for the CDR3 is TGTGCCATCAGTGTTTCGGGGAATCAAGTCAACGAGCAGTACTTC. It is translated as CAISVSGNQVNEQYF.

This clonotype was counted a few times. The rearrangement uses TRBV19 and TRBJ2-7; 9 bases are a match to TRBD1. The CDR3 is 14 amino acids. In germline, CDR1 is LNHDA, CDR2 SQIVND (reference sequence). Trimming took 0 bases from V and 5 from J; bases not matched to a gene: 2. The CDR3 bases are TGTGCCAGTAGTATAGAGGACAGGGGCCACGAGCAGTACTTC. Translation: CASSIEDRGHEQYF. Based on the CDR3 plus reference TRBV19 and TRBJ2-7, the full variable domain is DGGITQSPKYLFRKEGQNVTLSCEQNLNHDAMYWYRQDPGQGLRLIYYSQIVNDFQKGDIAEGYSVSREKKESFPLTVTSAQKNPTAFYLCASSIEDRGHEQYFGPGTRLTVT.

By proportion, this clonotype is medium-sized. This sequence joins TRBV15 and TRBJ2-3; the D gene is possibly TRBD1 (5 bases). The CDR3 is 17 residues long. The germline V gene has CDR1 LNHNV and CDR2 YYDKDF (reference sequence). Trimming left V 1 base short and J 3 bases short, with 17 bases between. Here the CDR3 reads CATSRVSRVALTDTQYF. In nucleotides, the CDR3 is TGTGCCACCAGCAGAGTGTCCAGGGTTGCGCTAACAGATACGCAGTATTTT. The full variable domain, with the rest looked up from reference TRBV15 and TRBJ2-3, is DAMVIQNPRYQVTQFGKPVTLSCSQTLNHNVMYWYQQKSSQAPKLLFHYYDKDFNNEADTPDNFQSRRPNTSFCFLDIRSPGLGDTAMYLCATSRVSRVALTDTQYFGPGTRLTVL.

Sample share makes this clonotype medium-sized (0.01 to 0.1%). The chain is built from TRBV6-2 or TRBV6-3 and TRBJ1-5, with D perhaps matching TRBD1 (5 bases). V lost 0 bases to trimming and J lost 5 bases, with 11 bases between them. Looked up from germline, CDR1 is MNHEY and CDR2 is SVGEGT. The CDR3 covers 15 residues. This CDR3 is CASSYSARVDQPQHF. For the CDR3, the DNA is TGTGCCAGCAGTTACTCGGCCAGGGTGGATCAGCCCCAGCATTTT.

The rearrangement uses TRBV19 and TRBJ2-1; the match to TRBD2 covers 10 bases. The CDR3 contains 15 residues. Germline assignment: CDR1 LNHDA and CDR2 SQIVND (reference sequence). With 3 bases clipped from V and 7 bases from J, the junction kept 6 bases outside the gene matches. This CDR3 is CASSIKRGGNNEQFF. CDR3 bases: TGTGCCAGTAGTATTAAGCGGGGGGGAAATAATGAGCAGTTCTTC. Filled out from reference TRBV19 and TRBJ2-1, the complete variable domain reads DGGITQSPKYLFRKEGQNVTLSCEQNLNHDAMYWYRQDPGQGLRLIYYSQIVNDFQKGDIAEGYSVSREKKESFPLTVTSAQKNPTAFYLCASSIKRGGNNEQFFGPGTRLTVL.

This clonotype is medium-sized in the sample. The CDR3 protein is CASSYSSGAQETQYF. The CDR3 DNA follows: TGTGCCAGCAGTTATTCTAGCGGGGCTCAAGAGACCCAGTACTTC. V and J are TRBV6-5 and TRBJ2-5; 9 bases line up with TRBD2. With V trimmed by 3 bases and J by 2 bases, 4 bases remained unmatched. Germline V gene sequence: CDR1 MNHEY, CDR2 SVGAGI. The CDR3 has 15 residues.

By sample share, this clonotype is medium-sized. The chain joins TRBV28 to TRBJ2-3; possible D gene TRBD1, 6 bases. The CDR3 runs to 15 residues. Between the trimmed V and J ends, which lost 6 bases and 2 bases, there was a span of 15 bases. CDR1 is MDHEN, CDR2 SYDVKM, per germline. CDR3 DNA: TGTGCCAGCAGACATTTCGGACAGCTCACAGATACGCAGTATTTT. This gives the protein CASRHFGQLTDTQYF.

In DNA form, the CDR3 reads TGTGCCAGCAGTGAGGTGGGCGAGCAGTACTTC. Protein sequence: CASSEVGEQYF. The V gene is TRBV6-1, the J gene TRBJ2-7, with no clear D. Germline CDR1 is MNHNS and CDR2 is SASEGT. The CDR3 contains 11 residues. V was clipped by 3 bases and J by 6 bases, with 6 bases between them.

Judged by abundance, this clonotype is medium-sized. This chain connects TRBV20-1 to TRBJ2-7, with D possibly being TRBD2 (5 bases). The CDR3 totals 14 residues. Germline CDR1 and CDR2: DFQATT and SNEGSKA (reference sequence). V gave up 3 bases and J gave up 0 bases, with 12 bases separating them. The CDR3 loop is CSASSPRDSYEQYF. The CDR3 nucleotides are TGCAGTGCTAGCTCCCCCCGGGACTCCTACGAGCAGTACTTC.

This clonotype was observed a handful of times. The rearrangement joins TRBV19 to TRBJ1-2; no definite D call. With 10 bases removed from V and 4 bases from J, the gap between germline ends came to 25 bases. There are 16 residues in the CDR3. Germline V gene lookup returns CDR1 LNHDA and CDR2 SQIVND (reference sequence). The DNA of the CDR3 is TGTGCCACCAACACCCAAAAGGTCTCTGTAGCCTATGGCTACACCTTC. It translates to CATNTQKVSVAYGYTF. The entire variable domain, with the rest obtained from reference TRBV19 and TRBJ1-2, is as follows: DGGITQSPKYLFRKEGQNVTLSCEQNLNHDAMYWYRQDPGQGLRLIYYSQIVNDFQKGDIAEGYSVSREKKESFPLTVTSAQKNPTAFYLCATNTQKVSVAYGYTFGSGTRLTVV.

Within the sample, this clonotype is medium-sized (0.01 to 0.1%). The rearrangement joins TRBV2 to TRBJ1-5; D gene unclear. The CDR3 runs to 13 residues. The V gene's germline CDR1 is SNHLY and CDR2 FYNNEI. V gave up 6 bases and J gave up 5 bases, with 11 bases separating them. The CDR3 here is CASRGRIYQPQHF. In nucleotides, the CDR3 is TGTGCCAGCAGAGGCAGGATCTATCAGCCCCAGCATTTT.

The rearrangement uses TRBV20-1 and TRBJ2-3; 10 bases agree with TRBD2. V lost 6 bases, J lost 3 bases, and 12 bases stayed unmatched. Germline V gene sequence: CDR1 DFQATT, CDR2 SNEGSKA (reference sequence). The CDR3 is 16 amino acids. The CDR3 nucleotides are TGCAGTGCCTTCTCAGCGGGGGGGCTAGTAACAGATACGCAGTATTTT. Translation: CSAFSAGGLVTDTQYF.

This clonotype is medium-sized by share. The chain carries TRBV15 and TRBJ1-2; D uncertain. Deletions cut 6 bases from V and 1 base from J, with 15 bases between. There are 15 residues in the CDR3. Germline V gene data show CDR1 as LNHNV and CDR2 as YYDKDF (reference sequence). The CDR3: CATRKDSAGNYGYTF. The CDR3 DNA sequence: TGTGCCACCAGGAAAGATTCTGCCGGTAACTATGGCTACACCTTC.

This sequence joins TRBV5-1 and TRBJ1-1, with 7 nucleotides matching TRBD1. V was clipped by 0 bases and J by 0 bases; unmatched bases: 8. The germline V gene encodes CDR1 SGHRS and CDR2 YFSETQ. This CDR3 has 17 amino acids. DNA of the CDR3: TGCGCCAGCAGCTTGGTCCAGGGACAGATGATGAACACTGAAGCTTTCTTT. It translates to CASSLVQGQMMNTEAFF.

The chain couples TRBV11-2 to TRBJ2-7; weak D call: TRBD1 (5 bases). The CDR3 totals 20 residues. Germline assignment: CDR1 SGHAT and CDR2 FQNNGV. Trimming cost V 0 bases and J 0 bases, with 24 bases left between them. CDR3 DNA: TGTGCCAGCAGCTTAGATCAGGGTAGTCTCAGGCGACGTATCTCCTACGAGCAGTACTTC. Translation gives CASSLDQGSLRRRISYEQYF.